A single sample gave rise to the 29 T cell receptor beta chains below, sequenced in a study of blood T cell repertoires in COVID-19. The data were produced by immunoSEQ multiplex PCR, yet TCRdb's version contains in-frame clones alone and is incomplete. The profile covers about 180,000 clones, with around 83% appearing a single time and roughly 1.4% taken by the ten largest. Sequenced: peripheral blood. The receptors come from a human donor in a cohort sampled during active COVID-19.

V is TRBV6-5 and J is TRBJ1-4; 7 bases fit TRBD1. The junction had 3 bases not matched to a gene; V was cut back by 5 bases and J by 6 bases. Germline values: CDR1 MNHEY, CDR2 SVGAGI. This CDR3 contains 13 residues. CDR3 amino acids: CASSRQGDEKLFF. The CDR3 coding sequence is TGTGCCAGCAGTCGACAGGGTGATGAAAAACTGTTTTTT.

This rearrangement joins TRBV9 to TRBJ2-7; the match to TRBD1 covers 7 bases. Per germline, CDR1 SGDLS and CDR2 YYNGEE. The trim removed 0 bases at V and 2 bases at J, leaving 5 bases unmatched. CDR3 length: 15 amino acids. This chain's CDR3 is CASSVGDSDTYEQYF. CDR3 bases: TGTGCCAGCAGCGTAGGGGACAGTGACACCTACGAGCAGTACTTC. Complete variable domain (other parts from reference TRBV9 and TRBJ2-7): DSGVTQTPKHLITATGQRVTLRCSPRSGDLSVYWYQQSLDQGLQFLIQYYNGEERAKGNILERFSAQQFPDLHSELNLSSLELGDSALYFCASSVGDSDTYEQYFGPGTRLTVT.

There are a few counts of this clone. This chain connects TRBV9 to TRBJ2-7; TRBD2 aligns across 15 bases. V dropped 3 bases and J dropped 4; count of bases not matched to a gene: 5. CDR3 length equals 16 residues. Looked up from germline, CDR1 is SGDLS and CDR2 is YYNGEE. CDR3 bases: TGTGCCAGCAGCGCCGGACTAGCGGGAGGGGGTTACGAGCAGTACTTC. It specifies CASSAGLAGGGYEQYF. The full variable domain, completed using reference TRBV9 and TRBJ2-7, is DSGVTQTPKHLITATGQRVTLRCSPRSGDLSVYWYQQSLDQGLQFLIQYYNGEERAKGNILERFSAQQFPDLHSELNLSSLELGDSALYFCASSAGLAGGGYEQYFGPGTRLTVT.

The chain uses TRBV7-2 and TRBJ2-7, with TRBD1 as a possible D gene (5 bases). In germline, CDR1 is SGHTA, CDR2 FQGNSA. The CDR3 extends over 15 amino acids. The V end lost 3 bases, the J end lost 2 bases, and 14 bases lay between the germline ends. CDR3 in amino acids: CASSFQTVGPYEQYF. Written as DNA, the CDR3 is TGTGCCAGCAGCTTCCAGACAGTGGGGCCCTACGAGCAGTACTTC.

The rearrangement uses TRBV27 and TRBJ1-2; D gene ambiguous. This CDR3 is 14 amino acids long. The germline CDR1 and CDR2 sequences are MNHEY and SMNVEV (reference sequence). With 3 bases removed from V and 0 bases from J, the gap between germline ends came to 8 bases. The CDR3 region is CASSFGSSNYGYTF. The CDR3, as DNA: TGTGCCAGCAGTTTCGGGAGCTCTAACTATGGCTACACCTTC.

In DNA form, the CDR3 reads TGTGCCAGCAGCATCGGGACTACGAACACCGGGGAGCTGTTTTTT. The encoded protein is CASSIGTTNTGELFF. The rearrangement joins TRBV7-6 to TRBJ2-2; 7 nucleotides match TRBD2. V shed 5 bases, J shed 0 bases, and the junction held 3 bases outside the gene matches. Germline V CDR1 and CDR2: SGHVS, FNYEAQ. CDR3 length: 15 amino acids.

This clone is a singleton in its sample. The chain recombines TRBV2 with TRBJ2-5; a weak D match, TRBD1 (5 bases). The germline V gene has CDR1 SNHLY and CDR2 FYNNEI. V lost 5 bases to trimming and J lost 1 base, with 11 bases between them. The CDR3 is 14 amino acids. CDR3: CASSLRQIQETQYF. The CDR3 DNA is TGTGCCAGCAGTTTACGACAGATCCAAGAGACCCAGTACTTC.

The CDR3 region has the DNA TGCGCCAGCAGCTTGGGGGTGACTAGCGGGACCCAGAGCTCCTACAATGAGCAGTTCTTC. Amino acids: CASSLGVTSGTQSSYNEQFF. The V call is TRBV5-1, the J call TRBJ2-1; 11 bases line up with TRBD2. Trimming took 0 bases from V and 0 from J; bases not matched to a gene: 11. This CDR3 is 20 amino acids long. Germline CDR1 reads SGHRS; CDR2 reads YFSETQ.

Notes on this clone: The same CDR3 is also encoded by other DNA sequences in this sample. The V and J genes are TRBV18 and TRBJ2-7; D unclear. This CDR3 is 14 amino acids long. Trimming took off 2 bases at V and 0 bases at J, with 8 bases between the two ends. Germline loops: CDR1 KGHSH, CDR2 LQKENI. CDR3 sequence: CASSPGLSSYEQYF. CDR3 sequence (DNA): TGTGCCAGCTCACCAGGGCTATCCTCCTACGAGCAGTACTTC. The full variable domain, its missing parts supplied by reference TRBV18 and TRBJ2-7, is NAGVMQNPRHLVRRRGQEARLRCSPMKGHSHVYWYRQLPEEGLKFMVYLQKENIIDESGMPKERFSAEFPKEGPSILRIQQVVRGDSAAYFCASSPGLSSYEQYFGPGTRLTVT.

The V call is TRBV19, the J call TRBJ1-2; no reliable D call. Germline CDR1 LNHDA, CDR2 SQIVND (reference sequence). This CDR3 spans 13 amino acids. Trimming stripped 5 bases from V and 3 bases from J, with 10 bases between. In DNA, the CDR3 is TGTGCCAGTAGTCCCGGGGTTTACTATGGCTACACCTTC. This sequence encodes CASSPGVYYGYTF.

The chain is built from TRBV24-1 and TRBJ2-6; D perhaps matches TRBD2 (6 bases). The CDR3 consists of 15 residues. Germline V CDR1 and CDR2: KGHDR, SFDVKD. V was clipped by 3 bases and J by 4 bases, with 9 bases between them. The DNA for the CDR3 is TGTGCCACCAGTGATCCGGGGAGGGGGGCCAACGTCCTGACTTTC. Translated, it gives CATSDPGRGANVLTF.

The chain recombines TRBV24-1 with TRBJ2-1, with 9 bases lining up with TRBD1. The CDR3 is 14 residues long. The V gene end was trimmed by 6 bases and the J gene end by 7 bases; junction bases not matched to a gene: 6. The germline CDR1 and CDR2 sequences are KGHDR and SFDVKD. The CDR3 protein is CATSWTGAMNEQFF. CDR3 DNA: TGTGCCACCAGTTGGACAGGGGCGATGAATGAGCAGTTCTTC.

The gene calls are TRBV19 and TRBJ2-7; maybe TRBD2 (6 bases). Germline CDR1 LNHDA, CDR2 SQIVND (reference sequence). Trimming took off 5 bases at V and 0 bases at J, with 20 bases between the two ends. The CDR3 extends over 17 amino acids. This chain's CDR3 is CASSESSGDTFSYEQYF. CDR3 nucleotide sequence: TGTGCCAGTAGTGAAAGTAGCGGAGATACTTTCTCCTACGAGCAGTACTTC.

CDR3 region: CASRTSGSTDTQYF. CDR3 nucleotides: TGTGCCAGCAGGACCAGCGGGAGCACAGATACGCAGTATTTT. V gene TRBV6-5 combines with J gene TRBJ2-3, with D possibly matching TRBD2 (6 bases). Germline-derived CDR1 and CDR2 are MNHEY and SVGAGI. Trimming removed 6 bases from V and 0 bases from J, with 10 bases in between. CDR3 length equals 14 residues.

Here the CDR3 reads CASSYAGGATYEQYF. In DNA, the CDR3 is TGTGCCAGCAGTTACGCGGGGGGTGCTACCTACGAGCAGTACTTC. This chain links TRBV6-2 or TRBV6-3 with TRBJ2-7; 8 bases fit TRBD2. V lost 2 bases, J lost 2 bases, and 5 bases stayed unmatched. The germline CDR1 and CDR2 sequences are MNHEY and SVGEGT. The CDR3 extends over 15 amino acids.

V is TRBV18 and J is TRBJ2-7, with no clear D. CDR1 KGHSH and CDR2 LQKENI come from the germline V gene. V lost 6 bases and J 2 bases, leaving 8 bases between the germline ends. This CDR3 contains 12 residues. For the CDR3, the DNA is TGTGCCAGCTCCCCGACTGCCTACGAGCAGTACTTC. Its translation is CASSPTAYEQYF.

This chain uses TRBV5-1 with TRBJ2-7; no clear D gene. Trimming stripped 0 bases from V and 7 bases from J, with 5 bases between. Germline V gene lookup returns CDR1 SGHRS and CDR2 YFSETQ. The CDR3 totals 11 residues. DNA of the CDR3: TGCGCCAGCAGCTTGGCCGAGGAGCAGTACTTC. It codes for CASSLAEEQYF.

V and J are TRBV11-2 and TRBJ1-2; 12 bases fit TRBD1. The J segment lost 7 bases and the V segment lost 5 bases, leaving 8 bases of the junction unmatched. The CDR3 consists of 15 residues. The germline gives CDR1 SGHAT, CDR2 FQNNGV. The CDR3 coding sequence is TGTGCCAGCAGCCACGGCGGGACAGGGGGCGTTGGCTACACCTTC. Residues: CASSHGGTGGVGYTF.

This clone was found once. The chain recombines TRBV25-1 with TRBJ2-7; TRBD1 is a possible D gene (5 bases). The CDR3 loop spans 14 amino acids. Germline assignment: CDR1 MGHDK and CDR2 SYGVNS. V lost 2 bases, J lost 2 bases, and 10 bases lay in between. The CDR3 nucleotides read TGTGCCAGCAGTGAAAGGGCAGGGACCTACGAGCAGTACTTC. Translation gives CASSERAGTYEQYF.

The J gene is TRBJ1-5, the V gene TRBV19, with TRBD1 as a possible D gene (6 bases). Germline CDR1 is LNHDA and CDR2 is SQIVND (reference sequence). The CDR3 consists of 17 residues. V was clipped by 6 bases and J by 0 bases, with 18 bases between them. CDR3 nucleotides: TGTGCCAGTAGGGCCCGGGGGGCAGCTAATAGCAATCAGCCCCAGCATTTT. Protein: CASRARGAANSNQPQHF.

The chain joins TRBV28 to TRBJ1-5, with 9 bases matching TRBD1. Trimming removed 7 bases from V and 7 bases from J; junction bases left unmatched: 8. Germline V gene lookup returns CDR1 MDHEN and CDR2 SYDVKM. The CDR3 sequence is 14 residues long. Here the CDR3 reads CASIFTGGEQPQHF. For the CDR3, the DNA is TGTGCCAGCATCTTTACAGGGGGCGAACAGCCCCAGCATTTT.

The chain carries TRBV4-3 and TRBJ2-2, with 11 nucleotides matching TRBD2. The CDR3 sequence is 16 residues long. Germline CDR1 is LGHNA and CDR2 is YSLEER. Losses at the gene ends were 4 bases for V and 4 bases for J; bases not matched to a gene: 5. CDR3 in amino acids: CASSLSGGVRTGELFF. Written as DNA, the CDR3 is TGCGCCAGCAGCCTTAGCGGGGGGGTCCGCACCGGGGAGCTGTTTTTT.

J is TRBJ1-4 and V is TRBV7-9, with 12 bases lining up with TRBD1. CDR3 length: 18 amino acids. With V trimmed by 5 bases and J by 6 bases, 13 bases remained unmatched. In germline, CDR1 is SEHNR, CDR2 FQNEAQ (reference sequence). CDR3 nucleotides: TGTGCCAGCAGCCCCAACCGGGACAGGGGGCGCGGGGATGAAAAACTGTTTTTT. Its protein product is CASSPNRDRGRGDEKLFF.

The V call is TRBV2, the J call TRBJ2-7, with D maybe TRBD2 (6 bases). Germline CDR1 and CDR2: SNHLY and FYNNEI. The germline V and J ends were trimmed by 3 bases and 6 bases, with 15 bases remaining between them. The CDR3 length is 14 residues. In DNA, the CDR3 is TGTGCCAGCAGTGAGGCGGGACGCCTGGTCGAGCAGTACTTC. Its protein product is CASSEAGRLVEQYF.

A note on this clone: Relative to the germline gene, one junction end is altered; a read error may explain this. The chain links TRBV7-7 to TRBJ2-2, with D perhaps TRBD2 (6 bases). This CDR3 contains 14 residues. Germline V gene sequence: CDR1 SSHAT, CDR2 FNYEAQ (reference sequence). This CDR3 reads CASSPRTAGGELFF. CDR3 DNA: TGTGCTAGCAGCCCACGTACCGCGGGAGGGGAGCTGTTTTTT.

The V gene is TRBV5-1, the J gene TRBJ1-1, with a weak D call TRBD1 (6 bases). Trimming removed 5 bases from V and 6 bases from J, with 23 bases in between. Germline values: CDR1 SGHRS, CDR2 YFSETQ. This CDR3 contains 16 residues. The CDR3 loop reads CASRQQGVTLGSEAFF. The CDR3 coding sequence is TGCGCCAGCAGACAACAGGGTGTCACTTTGGGGTCTGAAGCTTTCTTT.

The DNA of the CDR3 is TGTGCCAGCATCAAACCGGGGGTTGTAGGTTCACCCCTCCACTTT. This gives the protein CASIKPGVVGSPLHF. V gene TRBV28 combines with J gene TRBJ1-6; D perhaps matches TRBD1 (5 bases). Trimming stripped 7 bases from V and 9 bases from J, with 19 bases between. The CDR3 is made up of 15 amino acids. Per the germline V gene, CDR1 is MDHEN and CDR2 is SYDVKM.

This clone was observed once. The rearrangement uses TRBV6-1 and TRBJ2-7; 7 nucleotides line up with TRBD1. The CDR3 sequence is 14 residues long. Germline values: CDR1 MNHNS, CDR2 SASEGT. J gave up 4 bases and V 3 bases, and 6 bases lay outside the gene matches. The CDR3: CASSDRGLAYEQYF. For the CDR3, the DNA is TGTGCCAGCAGTGATAGGGGGCTAGCTTACGAGCAGTACTTC.

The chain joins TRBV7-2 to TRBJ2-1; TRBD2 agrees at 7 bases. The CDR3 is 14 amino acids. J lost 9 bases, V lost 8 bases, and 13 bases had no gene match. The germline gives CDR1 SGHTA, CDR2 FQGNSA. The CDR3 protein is CASAPGGVRGEQFF. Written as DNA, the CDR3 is TGTGCCAGCGCTCCTGGGGGGGTAAGGGGTGAGCAGTTCTTC. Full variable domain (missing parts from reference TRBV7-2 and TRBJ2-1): GAGVSQSPSNKVTEKGKDVELRCDPISGHTALYWYRQSLGQGLEFLIYFQGNSAPDKSGLPSDRFSAERTGGSVSTLTIQRTQQEDSAVYLCASAPGGVRGEQFFGPGTRLTVL.